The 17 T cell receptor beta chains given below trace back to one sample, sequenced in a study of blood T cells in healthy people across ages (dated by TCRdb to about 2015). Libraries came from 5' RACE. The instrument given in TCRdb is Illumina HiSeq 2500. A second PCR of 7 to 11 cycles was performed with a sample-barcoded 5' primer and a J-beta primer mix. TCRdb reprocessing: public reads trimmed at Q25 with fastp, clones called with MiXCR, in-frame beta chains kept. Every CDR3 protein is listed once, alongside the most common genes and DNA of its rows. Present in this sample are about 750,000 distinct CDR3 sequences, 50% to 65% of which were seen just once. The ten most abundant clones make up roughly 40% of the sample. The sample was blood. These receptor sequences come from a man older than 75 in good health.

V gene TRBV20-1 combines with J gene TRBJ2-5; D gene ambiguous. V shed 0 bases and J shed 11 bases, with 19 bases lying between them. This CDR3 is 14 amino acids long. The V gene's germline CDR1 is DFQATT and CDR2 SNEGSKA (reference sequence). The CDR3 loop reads CSARDRLATNEQYF. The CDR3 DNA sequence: TGCAGTGCTAGAGATCGGCTGGCTACCAATGAGCAGTACTTC.

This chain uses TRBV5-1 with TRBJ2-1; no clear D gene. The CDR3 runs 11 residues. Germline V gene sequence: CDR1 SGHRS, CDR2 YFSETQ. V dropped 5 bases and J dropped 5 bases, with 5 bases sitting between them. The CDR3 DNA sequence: TGCGCCAGCAGGGGCGACAATGAGCAGTTCTTC. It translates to CASRGDNEQFF.

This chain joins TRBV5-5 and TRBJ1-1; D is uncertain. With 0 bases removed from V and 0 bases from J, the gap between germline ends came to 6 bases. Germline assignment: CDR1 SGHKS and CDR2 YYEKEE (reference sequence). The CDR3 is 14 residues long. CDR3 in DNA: TGTGCCAGCAGCTTGGCGTACATGAACACTGAAGCTTTCTTT. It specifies CASSLAYMNTEAFF.

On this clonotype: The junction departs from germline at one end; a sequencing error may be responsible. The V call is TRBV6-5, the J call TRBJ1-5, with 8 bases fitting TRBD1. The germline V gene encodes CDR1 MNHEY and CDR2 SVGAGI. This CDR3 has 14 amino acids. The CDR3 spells CASTQGAGNPPQHF. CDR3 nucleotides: TGTGCCAGCACTCAGGGGGCCGGCAATCCGCCCCAGCATTTT.

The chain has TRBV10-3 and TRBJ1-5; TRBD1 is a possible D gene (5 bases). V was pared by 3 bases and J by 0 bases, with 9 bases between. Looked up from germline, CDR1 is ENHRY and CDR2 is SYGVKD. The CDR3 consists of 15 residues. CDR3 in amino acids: CAISDPRDSNQPQHF. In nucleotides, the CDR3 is TGTGCCATCAGTGACCCCAGGGATAGCAATCAGCCCCAGCATTTT.

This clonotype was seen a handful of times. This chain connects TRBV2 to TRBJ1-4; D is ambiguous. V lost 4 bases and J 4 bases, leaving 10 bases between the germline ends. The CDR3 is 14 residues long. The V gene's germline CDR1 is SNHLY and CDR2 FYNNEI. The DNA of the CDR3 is TGTGCCAGCAGTGGTCAGACTTTTAATGAAAAACTGTTTTTT. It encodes CASSGQTFNEKLFF.

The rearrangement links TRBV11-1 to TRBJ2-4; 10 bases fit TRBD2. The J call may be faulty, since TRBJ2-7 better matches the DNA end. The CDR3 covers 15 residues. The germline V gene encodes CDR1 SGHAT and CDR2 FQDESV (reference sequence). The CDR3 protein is CASSLMTSGPYEQYF. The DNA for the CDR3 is TGTGCCAGCAGCTTGATGACTAGCGGGCCCTACGAGCAGTACTTC.

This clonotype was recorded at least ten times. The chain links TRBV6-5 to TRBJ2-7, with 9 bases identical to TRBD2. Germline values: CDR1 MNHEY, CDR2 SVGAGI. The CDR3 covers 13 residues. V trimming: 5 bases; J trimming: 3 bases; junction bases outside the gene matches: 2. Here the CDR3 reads CASSLTSGYEQYF. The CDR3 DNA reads TGTGCCAGCAGTCTGACTAGCGGCTACGAGCAGTACTTC.

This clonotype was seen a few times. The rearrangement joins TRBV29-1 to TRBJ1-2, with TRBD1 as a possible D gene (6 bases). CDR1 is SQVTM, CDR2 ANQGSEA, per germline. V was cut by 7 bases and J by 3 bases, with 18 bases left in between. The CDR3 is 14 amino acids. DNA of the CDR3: TGCAGCGCCGGGGGCGGGGGAATGGACTATGGCTACACCTTC. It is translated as CSAGGGGMDYGYTF.

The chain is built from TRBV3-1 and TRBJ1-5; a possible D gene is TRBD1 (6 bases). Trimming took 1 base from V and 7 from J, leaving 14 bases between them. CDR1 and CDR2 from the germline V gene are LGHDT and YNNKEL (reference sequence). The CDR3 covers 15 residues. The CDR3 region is CASSQGAGVEQPQHF. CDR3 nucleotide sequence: TGTGCCAGCAGCCAAGGGGCAGGGGTAGAGCAGCCCCAGCATTTT.

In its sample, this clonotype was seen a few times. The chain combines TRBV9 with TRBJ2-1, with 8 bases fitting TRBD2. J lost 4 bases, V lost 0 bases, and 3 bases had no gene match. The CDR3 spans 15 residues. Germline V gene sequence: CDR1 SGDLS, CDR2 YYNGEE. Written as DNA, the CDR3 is TGTGCCAGCAGCGTAGGTAGCGGGGATTACAATGAGCAGTTCTTC. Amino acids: CASSVGSGDYNEQFF.

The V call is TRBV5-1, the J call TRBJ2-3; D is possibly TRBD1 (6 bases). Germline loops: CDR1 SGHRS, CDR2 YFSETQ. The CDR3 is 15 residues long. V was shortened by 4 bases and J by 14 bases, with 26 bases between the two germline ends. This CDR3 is CASSPLNDRYRYAYF. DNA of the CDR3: TGCGCCAGCAGCCCTCTCAACGACAGGTACAGATACGCGTATTTT.

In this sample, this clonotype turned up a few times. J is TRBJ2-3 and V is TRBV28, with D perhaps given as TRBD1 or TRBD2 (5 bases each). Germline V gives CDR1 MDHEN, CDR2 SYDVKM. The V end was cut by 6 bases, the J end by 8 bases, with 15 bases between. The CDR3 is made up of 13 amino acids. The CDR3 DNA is TGTGCCAGCAGCCCCGGGACCCCCGGTACGCAGTATTTT. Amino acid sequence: CASSPGTPGTQYF. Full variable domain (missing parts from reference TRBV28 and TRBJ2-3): DVKVTQSSRYLVKRTGEKVFLECVQDMDHENMFWYRQDPGLGLRLIYFSYDVKMKEKGDIPEGYSVSREKKERFSLILESASTNQTSMYLCASSPGTPGTQYFGPGTRLTVL.

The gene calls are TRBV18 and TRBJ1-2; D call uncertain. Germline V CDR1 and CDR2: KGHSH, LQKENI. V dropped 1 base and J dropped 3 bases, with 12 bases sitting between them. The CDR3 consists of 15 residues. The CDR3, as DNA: TGTGCCAGCTCACCACTCGGGGAAGGAGACTATGGCTACACCTTC. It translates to CASSPLGEGDYGYTF.

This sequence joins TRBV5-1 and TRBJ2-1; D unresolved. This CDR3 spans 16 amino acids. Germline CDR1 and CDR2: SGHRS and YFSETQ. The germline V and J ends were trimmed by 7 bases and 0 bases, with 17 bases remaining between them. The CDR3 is CASREGPSSSYNEQFF. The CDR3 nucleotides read TGCGCCAGCCGCGAAGGGCCGTCAAGCTCCTACAATGAGCAGTTCTTC.

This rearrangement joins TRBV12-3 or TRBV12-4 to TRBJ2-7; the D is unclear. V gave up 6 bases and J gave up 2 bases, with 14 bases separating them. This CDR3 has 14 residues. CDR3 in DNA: TGTGCCAGCAGAGTTATGGCGTCAGCCTACGAGCAGTACTTC. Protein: CASRVMASAYEQYF.

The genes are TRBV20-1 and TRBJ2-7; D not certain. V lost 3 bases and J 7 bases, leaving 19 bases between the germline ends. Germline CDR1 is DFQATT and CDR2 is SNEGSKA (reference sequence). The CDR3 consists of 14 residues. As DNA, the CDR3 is TGCAGTGCTAGTAAGAGACTTGCCGACAATGAGCAGTACTTC. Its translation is CSASKRLADNEQYF.